The T cell receptor (beta chain) described here comes from a study of response to subunit inactivated influenza vaccine. This CDR3 region has 15 residues. Per the germline V gene, CDR1 is SEHNR and CDR2 is FQNEAQ (reference sequence). TCRdb reprocessed the RT-PCR reads with MiXCR, giving one entry per CDR3 protein. Of approximately 500,000 distinct CDR3 sequences in the sample, over 10% were seen once. The study's findings and limits: Authors suggested seasonal influenza vaccinations each recruit few new T cells.

Turning to this clonotype: Its matching antigen is unknown. An end of the junction differs from the germline gene, which may be a read error.

This material consisted of PBMCs from blood, taken roughly 47 days after vaccination. This clonotype was obtained from a man aged 50 to 60 who received an inactivated influenza vaccine. The chain uses TRBV7-9 and TRBJ2-5; TRBD1 matches 9 bases. The CDR3 coding sequence is TGTTCCAGCAGCTTCCGGGACAGGGTCTCGGAGACCCAGTACTTC. This translates into CSSSFRDRVSETQYF.